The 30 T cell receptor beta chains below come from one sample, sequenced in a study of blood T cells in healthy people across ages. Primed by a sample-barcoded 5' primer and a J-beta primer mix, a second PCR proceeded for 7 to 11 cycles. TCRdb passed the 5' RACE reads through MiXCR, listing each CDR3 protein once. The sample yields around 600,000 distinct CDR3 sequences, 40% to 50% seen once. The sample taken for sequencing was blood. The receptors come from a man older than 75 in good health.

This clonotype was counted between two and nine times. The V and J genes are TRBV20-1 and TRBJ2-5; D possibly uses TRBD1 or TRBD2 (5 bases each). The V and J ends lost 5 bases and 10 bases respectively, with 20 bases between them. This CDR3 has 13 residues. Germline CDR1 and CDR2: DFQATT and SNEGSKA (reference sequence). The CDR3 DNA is TGCAGTGCTGCCTCCGGGACCGGGGTTGGCCAGTACTTC. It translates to CSAASGTGVGQYF.

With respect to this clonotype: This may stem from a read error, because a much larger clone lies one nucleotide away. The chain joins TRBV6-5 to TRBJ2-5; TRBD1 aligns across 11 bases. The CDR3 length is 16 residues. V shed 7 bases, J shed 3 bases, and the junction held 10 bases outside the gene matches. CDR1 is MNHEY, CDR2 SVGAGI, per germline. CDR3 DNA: TGTGCCAGCATCTCACGGAGGACAGGGGGCAAAGAGACCCAGTACTTC. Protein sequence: CASISRRTGGKETQYF.

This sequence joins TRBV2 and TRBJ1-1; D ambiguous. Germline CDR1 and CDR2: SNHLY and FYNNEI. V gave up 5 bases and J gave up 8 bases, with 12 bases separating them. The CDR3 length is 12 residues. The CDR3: CASSSSGREAFF. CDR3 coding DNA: TGTGCCAGCAGTTCTAGCGGGAGGGAAGCTTTCTTT.

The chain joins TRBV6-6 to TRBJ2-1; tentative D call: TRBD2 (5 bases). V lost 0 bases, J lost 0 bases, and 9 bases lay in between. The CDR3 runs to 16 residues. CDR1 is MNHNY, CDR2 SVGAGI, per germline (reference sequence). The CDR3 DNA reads TGTGCCAGCAGTTACTCCGTCGGGAACTCCTACAATGAGCAGTTCTTC. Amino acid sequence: CASSYSVGNSYNEQFF.

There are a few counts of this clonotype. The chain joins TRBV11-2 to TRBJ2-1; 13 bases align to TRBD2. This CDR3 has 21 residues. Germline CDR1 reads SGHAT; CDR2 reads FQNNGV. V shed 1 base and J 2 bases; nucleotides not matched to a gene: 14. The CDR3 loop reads CASSLVAGSTSGRSPYNEQFF. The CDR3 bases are TGTGCCAGCAGCTTAGTTGCAGGGTCGACTAGCGGGAGGTCCCCCTACAATGAGCAGTTCTTC.

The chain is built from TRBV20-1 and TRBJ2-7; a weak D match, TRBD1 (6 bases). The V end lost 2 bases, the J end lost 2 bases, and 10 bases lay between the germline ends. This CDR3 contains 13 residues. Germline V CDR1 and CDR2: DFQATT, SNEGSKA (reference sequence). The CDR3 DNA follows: TGCAGTGCTAGAAACGACAGGACCTACGAGCAGTACTTC. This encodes CSARNDRTYEQYF.

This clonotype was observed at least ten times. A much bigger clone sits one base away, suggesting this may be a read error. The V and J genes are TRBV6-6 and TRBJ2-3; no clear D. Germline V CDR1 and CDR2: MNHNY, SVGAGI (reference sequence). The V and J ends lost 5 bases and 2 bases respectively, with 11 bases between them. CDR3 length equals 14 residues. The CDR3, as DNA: TGTGCCAGCAGTGACCCGGATCACACAGATACGCAGTATTTT. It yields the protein CASSDPDHTDTQYF.

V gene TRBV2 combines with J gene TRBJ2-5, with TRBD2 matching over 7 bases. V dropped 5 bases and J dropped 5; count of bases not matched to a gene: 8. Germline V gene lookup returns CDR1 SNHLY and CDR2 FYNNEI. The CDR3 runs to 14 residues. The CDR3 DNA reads TGTGCCAGCAGTCCCGCCGCGGGGGATGAGACCCAGTACTTC. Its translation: CASSPAAGDETQYF.

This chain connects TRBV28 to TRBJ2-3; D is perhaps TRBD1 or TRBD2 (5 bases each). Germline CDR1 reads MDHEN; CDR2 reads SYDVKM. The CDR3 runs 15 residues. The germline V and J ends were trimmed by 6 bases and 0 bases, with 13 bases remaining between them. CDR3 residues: CASRGRAASTDTQYF. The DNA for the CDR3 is TGTGCCAGCAGGGGGCGGGCGGCTAGCACAGATACGCAGTATTTT.

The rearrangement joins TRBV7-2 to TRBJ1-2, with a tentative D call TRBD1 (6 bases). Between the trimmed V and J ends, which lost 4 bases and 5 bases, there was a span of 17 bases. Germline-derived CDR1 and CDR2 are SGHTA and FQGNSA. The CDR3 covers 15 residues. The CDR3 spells CASSSSPQGGYGYTF. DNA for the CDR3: TGTGCCAGCAGCTCTAGCCCACAGGGAGGGTATGGCTACACCTTC.

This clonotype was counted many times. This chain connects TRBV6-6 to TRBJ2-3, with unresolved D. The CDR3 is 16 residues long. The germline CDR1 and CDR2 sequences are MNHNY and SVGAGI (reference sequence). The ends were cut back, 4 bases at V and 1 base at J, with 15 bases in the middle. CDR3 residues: CASSSTRPSGTDTQYF. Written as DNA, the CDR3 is TGTGCCAGCAGTTCGACTCGGCCCAGCGGCACAGATACGCAGTATTTT.

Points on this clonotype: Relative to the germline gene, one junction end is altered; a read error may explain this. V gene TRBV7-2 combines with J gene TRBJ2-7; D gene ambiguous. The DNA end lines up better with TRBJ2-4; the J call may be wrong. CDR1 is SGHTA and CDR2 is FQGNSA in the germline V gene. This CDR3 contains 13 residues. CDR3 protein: CVSSLNVGDIQYF. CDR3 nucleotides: TGTGTCAGCAGCTTAAACGTGGGTGACATTCAGTACTTC.

CDR3 region: CASSVGETSGASSYNEQFF. CDR3 sequence (DNA): TGTGCCAGCAGCGTAGGTGAGACTAGCGGGGCAAGCTCCTACAATGAGCAGTTCTTC. This rearrangement joins TRBV9 to TRBJ2-1; 11 bases fit TRBD2. The J segment lost 0 bases and the V segment lost 0 bases, leaving 8 bases of the junction unmatched. CDR1 SGDLS and CDR2 YYNGEE come from the germline V gene. The length of the CDR3 is 19 residues.

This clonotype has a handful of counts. In nucleotides, the CDR3 is TGTGCCAGCAGCCTTGTCAGGGGTGACTATGGCTACACCTTC. Translated: CASSLVRGDYGYTF. This chain links TRBV12-3 or TRBV12-4 with TRBJ1-2; the D gene is possibly TRBD1 (6 bases). V was cut by 6 bases and J by 3 bases, with 14 bases left in between. The CDR3 length is 14 residues.

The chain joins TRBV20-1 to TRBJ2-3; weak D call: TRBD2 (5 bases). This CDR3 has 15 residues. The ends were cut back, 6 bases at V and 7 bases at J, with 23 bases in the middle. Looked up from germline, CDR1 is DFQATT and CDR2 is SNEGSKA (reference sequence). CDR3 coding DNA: TGCAGTGCCTCCCCCCAGGCGGGCGGTCCTAATACGCAGTATTTT. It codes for CSASPQAGGPNTQYF.

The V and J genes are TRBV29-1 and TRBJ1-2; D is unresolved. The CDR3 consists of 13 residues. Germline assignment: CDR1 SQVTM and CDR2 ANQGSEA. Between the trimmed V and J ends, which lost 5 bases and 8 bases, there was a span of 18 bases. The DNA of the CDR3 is TGCAGCGTTCACCGGTCGAGCAACTGGGGCTACACCTTC. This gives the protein CSVHRSSNWGYTF.

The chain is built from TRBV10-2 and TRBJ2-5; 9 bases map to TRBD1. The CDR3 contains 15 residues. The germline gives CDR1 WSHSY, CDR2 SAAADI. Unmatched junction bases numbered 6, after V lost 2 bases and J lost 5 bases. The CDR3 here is CASSEGTGTWETQYF. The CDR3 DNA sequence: TGCGCCAGCAGTGAGGGGACAGGGACCTGGGAGACCCAGTACTTC.

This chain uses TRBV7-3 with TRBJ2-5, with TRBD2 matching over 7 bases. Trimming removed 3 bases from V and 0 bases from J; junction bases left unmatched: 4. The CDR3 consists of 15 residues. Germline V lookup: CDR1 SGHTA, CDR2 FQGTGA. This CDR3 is CASSFLAEYQETQYF. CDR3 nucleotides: TGTGCCAGCAGCTTTCTAGCGGAGTACCAAGAGACCCAGTACTTC.

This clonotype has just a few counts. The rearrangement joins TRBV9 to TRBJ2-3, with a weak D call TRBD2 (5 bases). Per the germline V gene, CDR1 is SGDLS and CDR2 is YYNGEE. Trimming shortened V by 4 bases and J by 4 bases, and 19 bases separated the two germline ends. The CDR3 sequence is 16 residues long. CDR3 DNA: TGTGCCAGCAGCATTTTTCAACAGCGGAGCCCAGATACGCAGTATTTT. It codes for CASSIFQQRSPDTQYF.

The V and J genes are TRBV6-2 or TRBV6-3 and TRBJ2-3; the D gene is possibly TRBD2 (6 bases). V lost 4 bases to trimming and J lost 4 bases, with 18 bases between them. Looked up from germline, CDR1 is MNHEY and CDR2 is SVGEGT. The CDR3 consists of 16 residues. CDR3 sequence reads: CASSSVRVSSADTQYF. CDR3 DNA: TGTGCCAGCAGTTCCGTGCGTGTGTCTAGCGCAGATACGCAGTATTTT.

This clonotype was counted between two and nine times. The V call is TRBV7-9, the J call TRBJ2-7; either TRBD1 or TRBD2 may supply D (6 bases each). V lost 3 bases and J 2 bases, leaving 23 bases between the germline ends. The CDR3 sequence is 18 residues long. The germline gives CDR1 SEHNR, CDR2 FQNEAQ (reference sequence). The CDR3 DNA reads TGTGCCAGCAGCTTCTCGGGGGCAGTTTTTCTTAAAGCCTACGAGCAGTACTTC. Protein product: CASSFSGAVFLKAYEQYF. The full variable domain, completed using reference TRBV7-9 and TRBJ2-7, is DTGVSQNPRHKITKRGQNVTFRCDPISEHNRLYWYRQTLGQGPEFLTYFQNEAQLEKSRLLSDRFSAERPKGSFSTLEIQRTEQGDSAMYLCASSFSGAVFLKAYEQYFGPGTRLTVT.

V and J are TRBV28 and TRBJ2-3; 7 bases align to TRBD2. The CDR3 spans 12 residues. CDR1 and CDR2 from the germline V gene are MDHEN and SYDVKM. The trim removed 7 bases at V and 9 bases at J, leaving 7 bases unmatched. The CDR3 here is CASTPNGRTQYF. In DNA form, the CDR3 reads TGTGCCAGCACCCCGAACGGGAGGACGCAGTATTTT.

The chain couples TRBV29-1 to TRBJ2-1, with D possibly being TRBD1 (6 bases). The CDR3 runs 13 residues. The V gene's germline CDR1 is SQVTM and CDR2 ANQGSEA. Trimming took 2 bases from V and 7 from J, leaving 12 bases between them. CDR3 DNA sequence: TGCAGCGTTGAAAGCAGGGGCCAAAATGAGCAGTTCTTC. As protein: CSVESRGQNEQFF.

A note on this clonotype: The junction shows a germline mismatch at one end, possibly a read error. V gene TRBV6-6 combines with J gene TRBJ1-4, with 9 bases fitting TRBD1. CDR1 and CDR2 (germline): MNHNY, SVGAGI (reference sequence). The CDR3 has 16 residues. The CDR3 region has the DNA TGTGCCAGCAGCTACTCTCTCAACAGGGGGCTTGAAAAACTGTTTTTT. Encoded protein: CASSYSLNRGLEKLFF.

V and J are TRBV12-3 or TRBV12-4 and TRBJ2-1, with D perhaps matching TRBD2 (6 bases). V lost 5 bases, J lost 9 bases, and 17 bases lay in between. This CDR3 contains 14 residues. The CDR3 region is CASSPGLRQGEQFF. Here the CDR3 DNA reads TGTGCCAGCAGTCCGGGACTGCGGCAGGGTGAGCAGTTCTTC.

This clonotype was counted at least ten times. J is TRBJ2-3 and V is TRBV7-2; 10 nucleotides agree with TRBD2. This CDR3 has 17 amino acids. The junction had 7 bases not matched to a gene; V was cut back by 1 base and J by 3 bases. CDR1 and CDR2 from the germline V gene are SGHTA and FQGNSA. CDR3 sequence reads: CASSLDFLAGVTDTQYF. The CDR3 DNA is TGTGCCAGCAGCTTAGATTTCCTAGCGGGGGTGACAGATACGCAGTATTTT.

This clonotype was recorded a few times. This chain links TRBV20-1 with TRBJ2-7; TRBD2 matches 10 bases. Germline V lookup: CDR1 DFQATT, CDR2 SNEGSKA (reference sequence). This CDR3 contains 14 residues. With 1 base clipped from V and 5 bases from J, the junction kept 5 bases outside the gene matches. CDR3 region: CSARAASGSNEQYF. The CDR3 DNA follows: TGCAGTGCTAGAGCGGCTAGCGGGAGCAACGAGCAGTACTTC.

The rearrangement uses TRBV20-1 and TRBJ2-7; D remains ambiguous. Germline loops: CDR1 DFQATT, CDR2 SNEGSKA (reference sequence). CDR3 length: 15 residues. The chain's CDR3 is CRVSTGPTSSYEQYF. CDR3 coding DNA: TGCAGAGTTTCAACCGGACCGACCAGCTCCTACGAGCAGTACTTC.

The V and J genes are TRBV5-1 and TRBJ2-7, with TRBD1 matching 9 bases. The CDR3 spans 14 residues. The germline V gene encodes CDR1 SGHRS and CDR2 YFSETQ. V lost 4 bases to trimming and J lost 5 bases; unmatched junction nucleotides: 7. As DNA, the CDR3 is TGCGCCAGCAGCCCCGGGACAGGGTTCAACGAGCAGTACTTC. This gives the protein CASSPGTGFNEQYF. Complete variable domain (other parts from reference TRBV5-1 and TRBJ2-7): KAGVTQTPRYLIKTRGQQVTLSCSPISGHRSVSWYQQTPGQGLQFLFEYFSETQRNKGNFPGRFSGRQFSNSRSEMNVSTLELGDSALYLCASSPGTGFNEQYFGPGTRLTVT.

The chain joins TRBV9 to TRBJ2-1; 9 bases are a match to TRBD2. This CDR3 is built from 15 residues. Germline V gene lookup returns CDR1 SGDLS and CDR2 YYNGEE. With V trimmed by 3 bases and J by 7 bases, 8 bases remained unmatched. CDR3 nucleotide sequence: TGTGCCAGCAGCGCCAGCGGGGGGCCGAGGAATGAGCAGTTCTTC. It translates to CASSASGGPRNEQFF.